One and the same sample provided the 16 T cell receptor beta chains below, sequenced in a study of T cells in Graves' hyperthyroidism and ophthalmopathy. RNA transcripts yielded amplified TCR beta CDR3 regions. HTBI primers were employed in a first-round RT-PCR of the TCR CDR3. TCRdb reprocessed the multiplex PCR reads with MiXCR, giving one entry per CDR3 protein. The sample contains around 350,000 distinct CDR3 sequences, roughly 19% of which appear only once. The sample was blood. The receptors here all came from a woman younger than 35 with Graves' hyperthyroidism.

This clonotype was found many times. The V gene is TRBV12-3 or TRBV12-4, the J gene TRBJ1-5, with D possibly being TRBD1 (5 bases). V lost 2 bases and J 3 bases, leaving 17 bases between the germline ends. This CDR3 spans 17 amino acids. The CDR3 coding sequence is TGTGCCAGCAGTTTACGATGGGGCATTTTAAACAATCAGCCCCAGCATTTT. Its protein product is CASSLRWGILNNQPQHF.

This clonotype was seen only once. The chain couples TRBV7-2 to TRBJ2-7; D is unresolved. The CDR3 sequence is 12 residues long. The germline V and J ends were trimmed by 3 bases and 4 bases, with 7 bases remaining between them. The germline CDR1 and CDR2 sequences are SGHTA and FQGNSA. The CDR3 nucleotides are TGTGCCAGCAGCTTTAACGCGTACGAGCAGTACTTC. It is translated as CASSFNAYEQYF.

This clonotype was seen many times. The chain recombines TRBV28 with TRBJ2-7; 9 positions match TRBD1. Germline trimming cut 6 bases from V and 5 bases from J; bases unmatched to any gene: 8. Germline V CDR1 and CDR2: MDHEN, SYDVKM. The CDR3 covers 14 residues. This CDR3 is CASSTGTGYDEQYF. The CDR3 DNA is TGTGCCAGCAGCACCGGGACAGGGTATGACGAGCAGTACTTC. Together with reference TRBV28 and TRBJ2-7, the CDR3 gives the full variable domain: DVKVTQSSRYLVKRTGEKVFLECVQDMDHENMFWYRQDPGLGLRLIYFSYDVKMKEKGDIPEGYSVSREKKERFSLILESASTNQTSMYLCASSTGTGYDEQYFGPGTRLTVT.

Here the CDR3 DNA reads TGTGCCAGTAGTATGAGACAGGGCTACGAGCAGTACTTC. Its translation is CASSMRQGYEQYF. This rearrangement joins TRBV19 to TRBJ2-7; 7 bases are a match to TRBD1. CDR1 and CDR2 from the germline V gene are LNHDA and SQIVND (reference sequence). The length of the CDR3 is 13 residues. The V and J ends lost 3 bases and 3 bases, in that order; junction bases with no gene match: 2.

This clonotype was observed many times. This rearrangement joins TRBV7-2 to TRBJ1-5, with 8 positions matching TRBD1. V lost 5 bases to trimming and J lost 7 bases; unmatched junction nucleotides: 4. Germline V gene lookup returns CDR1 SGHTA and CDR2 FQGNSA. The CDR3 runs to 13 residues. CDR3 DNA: TGTGCCAGCAGCCCGGACAGGGACCAGCCCCAGCATTTT. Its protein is CASSPDRDQPQHF. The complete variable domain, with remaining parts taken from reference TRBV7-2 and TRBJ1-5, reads GAGVSQSPSNKVTEKGKDVELRCDPISGHTALYWYRQSLGQGLEFLIYFQGNSAPDKSGLPSDRFSAERTGGSVSTLTIQRTQQEDSAVYLCASSPDRDQPQHFGDGTRLSIL.

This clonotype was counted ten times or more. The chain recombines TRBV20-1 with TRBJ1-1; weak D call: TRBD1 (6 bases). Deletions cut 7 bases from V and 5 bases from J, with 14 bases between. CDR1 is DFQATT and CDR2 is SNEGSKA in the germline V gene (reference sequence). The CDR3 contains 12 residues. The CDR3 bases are TGCAGTGTTCTTAGGGACACGACTGAAGCTTTCTTT. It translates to CSVLRDTTEAFF.

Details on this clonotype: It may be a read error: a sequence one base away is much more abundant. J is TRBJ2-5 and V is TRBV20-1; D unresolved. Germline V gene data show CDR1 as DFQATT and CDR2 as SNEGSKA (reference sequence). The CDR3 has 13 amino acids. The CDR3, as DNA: TGCAGTGCTCCATCCTTAGCAGGAGAGACCCGGTACTTC. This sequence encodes CSAPSLAGETRYF.

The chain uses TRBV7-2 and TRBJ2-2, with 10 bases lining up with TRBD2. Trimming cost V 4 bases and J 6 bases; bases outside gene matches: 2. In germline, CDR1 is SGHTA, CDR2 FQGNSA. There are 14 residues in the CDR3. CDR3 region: CASSSSGSPGELFF. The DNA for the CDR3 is TGTGCCAGCAGCTCTAGCGGGAGCCCCGGGGAGCTGTTTTTT.

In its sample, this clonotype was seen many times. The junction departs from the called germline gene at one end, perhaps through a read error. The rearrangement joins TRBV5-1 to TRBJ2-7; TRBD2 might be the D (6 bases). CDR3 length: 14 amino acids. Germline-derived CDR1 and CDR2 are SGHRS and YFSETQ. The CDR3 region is CASSLTGSSYEQYF. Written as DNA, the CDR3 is TGTGCCAGCAGCCTCACCGGGAGCTCCTACGAGCAGTACTTC.

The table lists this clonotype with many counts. The CDR3 reads CASSYVGWAEAFF. DNA for the CDR3: TGTGCCAGCAGTTACGTAGGGTGGGCCGAAGCTTTCTTT. The gene calls are TRBV6-5 and TRBJ1-1; D not resolved. The CDR3 has 13 amino acids. Germline lookup yields CDR1 MNHEY and CDR2 SVGAGI. The V end lost 2 bases, the J end lost 8 bases, and 12 bases lay between the germline ends.

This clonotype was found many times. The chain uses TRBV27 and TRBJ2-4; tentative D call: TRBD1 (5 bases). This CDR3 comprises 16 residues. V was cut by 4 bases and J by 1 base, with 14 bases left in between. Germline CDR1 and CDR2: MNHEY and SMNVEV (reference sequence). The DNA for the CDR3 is TGTGCCAGCAGTTCCGCCCGACAGACCGCCAAAAACATTCAGTACTTC. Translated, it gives CASSSARQTAKNIQYF.

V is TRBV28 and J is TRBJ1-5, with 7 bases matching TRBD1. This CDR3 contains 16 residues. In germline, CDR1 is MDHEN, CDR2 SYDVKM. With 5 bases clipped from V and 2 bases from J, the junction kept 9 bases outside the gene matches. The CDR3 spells CASSQQGNGGNQPQHF. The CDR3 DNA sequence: TGTGCCAGCAGTCAACAGGGGAATGGCGGCAATCAGCCCCAGCATTTT.

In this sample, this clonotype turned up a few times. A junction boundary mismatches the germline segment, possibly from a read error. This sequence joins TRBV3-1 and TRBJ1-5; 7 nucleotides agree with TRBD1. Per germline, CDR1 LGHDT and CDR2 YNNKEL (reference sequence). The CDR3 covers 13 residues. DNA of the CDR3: TGTGCAAGCAAGGGGGCGGGTAATCAGCCCCAGCATTTT. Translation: CASKGAGNQPQHF. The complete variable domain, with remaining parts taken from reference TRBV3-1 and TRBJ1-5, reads DTAVSQTPKYLVTQMGNDKSIKCEQNLGHDTMYWYKQDSKKFLKIMFSYNNKELIINETVPNRFSPKSPDKAHLNLHINSLELGDSAVYFCASKGAGNQPQHFGDGTRLSIL.

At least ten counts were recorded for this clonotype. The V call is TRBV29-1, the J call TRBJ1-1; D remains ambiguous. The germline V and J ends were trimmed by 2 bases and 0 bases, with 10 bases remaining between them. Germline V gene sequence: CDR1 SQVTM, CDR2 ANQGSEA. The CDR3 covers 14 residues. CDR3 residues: CSVEPVGVNTEAFF. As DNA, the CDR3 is TGCAGCGTTGAACCGGTTGGGGTGAACACTGAAGCTTTCTTT.

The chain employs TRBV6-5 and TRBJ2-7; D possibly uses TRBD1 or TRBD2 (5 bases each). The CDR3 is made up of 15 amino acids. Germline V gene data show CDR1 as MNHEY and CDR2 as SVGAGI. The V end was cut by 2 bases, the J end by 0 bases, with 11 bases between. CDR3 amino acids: CASSYLRDGSYEQYF. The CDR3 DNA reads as TGTGCCAGCAGTTACCTTCGGGACGGCTCCTACGAGCAGTACTTC.

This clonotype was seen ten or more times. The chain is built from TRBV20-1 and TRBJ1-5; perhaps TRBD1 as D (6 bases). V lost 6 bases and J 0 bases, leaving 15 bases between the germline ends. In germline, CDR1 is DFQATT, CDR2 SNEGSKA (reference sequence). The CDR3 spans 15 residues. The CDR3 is CSAVTGSLSNQPQHF. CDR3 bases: TGCAGTGCGGTAACAGGGTCCCTTAGCAATCAGCCCCAGCATTTT.